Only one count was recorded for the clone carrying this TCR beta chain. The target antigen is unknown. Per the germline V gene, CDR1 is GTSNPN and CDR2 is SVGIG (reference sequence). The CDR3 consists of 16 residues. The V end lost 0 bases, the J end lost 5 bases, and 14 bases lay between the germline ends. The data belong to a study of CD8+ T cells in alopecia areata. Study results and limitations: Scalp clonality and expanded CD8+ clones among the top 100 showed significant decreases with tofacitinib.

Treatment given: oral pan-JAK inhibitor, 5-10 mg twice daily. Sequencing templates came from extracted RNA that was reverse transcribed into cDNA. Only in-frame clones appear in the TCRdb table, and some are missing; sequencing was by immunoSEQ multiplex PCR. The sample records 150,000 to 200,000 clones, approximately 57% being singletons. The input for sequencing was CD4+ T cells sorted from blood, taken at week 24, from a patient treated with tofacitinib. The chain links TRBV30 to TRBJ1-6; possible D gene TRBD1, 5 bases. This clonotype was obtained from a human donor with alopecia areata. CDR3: CAWSVLGDRNNSPLHF. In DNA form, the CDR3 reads TGTGCCTGGAGTGTACTAGGAGACAGAAATAATTCACCCCTCCACTTT.